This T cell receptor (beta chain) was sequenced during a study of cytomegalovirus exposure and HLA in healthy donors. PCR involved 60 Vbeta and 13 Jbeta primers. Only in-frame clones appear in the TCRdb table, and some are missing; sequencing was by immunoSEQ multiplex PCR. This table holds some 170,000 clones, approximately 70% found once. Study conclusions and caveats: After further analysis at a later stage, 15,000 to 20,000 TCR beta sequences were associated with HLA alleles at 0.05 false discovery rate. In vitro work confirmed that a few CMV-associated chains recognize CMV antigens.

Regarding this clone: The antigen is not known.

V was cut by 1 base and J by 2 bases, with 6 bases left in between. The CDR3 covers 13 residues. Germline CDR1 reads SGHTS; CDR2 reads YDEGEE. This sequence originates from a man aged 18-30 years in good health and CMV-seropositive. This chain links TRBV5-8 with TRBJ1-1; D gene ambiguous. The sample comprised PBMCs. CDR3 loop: CASSLLGNTEAFF. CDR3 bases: TGTGCCAGCAGCTTGCTAGGAAACACTGAAGCTTTCTTT.